These 5 T cell receptor beta chains were sequenced from one sample in a study of blood T cell repertoires in COVID-19. Clones were read by immunoSEQ multiplex PCR, and TCRdb kept only the in-frame ones, dropping some. The sample holds some 200,000 clones, 84% seen once. The source material was peripheral blood. These receptors came from a woman in her fifties or sixties with active or convalescent COVID-19.

The table lists this clone with a count of one. The chain couples TRBV5-1 to TRBJ1-2; D gene unclear. The germline V and J ends were trimmed by 4 bases and 4 bases, with 5 bases remaining between them. From germline, CDR1 is SGHRS and CDR2 YFSETQ. This CDR3 region has 11 residues. CDR3 region: CASSDTYGYTF. The CDR3 DNA sequence: TGCGCCAGCAGCGACACCTATGGCTACACCTTC.

The CDR3 spells CASSAGQVKSDGYTF. For the CDR3, the DNA is TGTGCCAGCAGTGCGGGACAGGTTAAAAGCGATGGCTACACCTTC. The chain has TRBV25-1 and TRBJ1-2; 8 bases line up with TRBD1. V dropped 4 bases and J dropped 6; count of bases not matched to a gene: 10. The CDR3 totals 15 residues. The germline V gene has CDR1 MGHDK and CDR2 SYGVNS.

The chain recombines TRBV19 with TRBJ2-2; D unresolved. The CDR3 has 17 amino acids. V dropped 0 bases and J dropped 1 base, with 12 bases sitting between them. Germline V lookup: CDR1 LNHDA, CDR2 SQIVND (reference sequence). CDR3 region: CASSIDQATRNTGELFF. The CDR3 nucleotides read TGTGCCAGTAGTATAGATCAGGCAACCAGGAACACCGGGGAGCTGTTTTTT.

This clone was seen only a few times. V gene TRBV28 combines with J gene TRBJ1-5, with D possibly being TRBD1 (5 bases). V shed 8 bases and J shed 11 bases, with 22 bases lying between them. The CDR3 runs 14 residues. The germline V gene has CDR1 MDHEN and CDR2 SYDVKM. The DNA for the CDR3 is TGTGCCAGCGGGGCGGTATCTACTTTTACGGCCCAGCATTTT. Protein sequence: CASGAVSTFTAQHF.

This rearrangement joins TRBV10-1 to TRBJ2-3; 8 bases are shared with TRBD1. The germline CDR1 and CDR2 sequences are WNHNN and SYGVQD (reference sequence). The ends lost 3 bases at V and 5 bases at J; junction bases unmatched: 7. CDR3 length: 15 residues. CDR3: CASSDGAGGRDTQYF. The CDR3 coding sequence is TGCGCCAGCAGTGATGGGGCAGGGGGCAGAGATACGCAGTATTTT.